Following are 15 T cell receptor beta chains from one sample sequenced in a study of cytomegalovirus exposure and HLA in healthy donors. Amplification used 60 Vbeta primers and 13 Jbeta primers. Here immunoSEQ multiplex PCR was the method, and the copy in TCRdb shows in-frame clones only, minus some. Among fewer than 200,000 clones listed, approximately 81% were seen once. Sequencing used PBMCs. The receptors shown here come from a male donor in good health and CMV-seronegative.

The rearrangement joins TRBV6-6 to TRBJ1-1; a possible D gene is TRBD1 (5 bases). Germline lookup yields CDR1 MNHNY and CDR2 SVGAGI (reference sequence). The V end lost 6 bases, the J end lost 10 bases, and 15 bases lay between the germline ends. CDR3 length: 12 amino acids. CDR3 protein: CASRLPQGGAFF. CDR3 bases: TGTGCCAGCAGACTACCCCAGGGTGGAGCTTTCTTT.

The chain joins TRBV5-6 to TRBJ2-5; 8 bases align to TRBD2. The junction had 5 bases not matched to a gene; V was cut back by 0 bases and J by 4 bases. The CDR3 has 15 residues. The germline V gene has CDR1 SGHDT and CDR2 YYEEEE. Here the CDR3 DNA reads TGTGCCAGCAGCTTGGGGGGACTAGTTACAGAGACCCAGTACTTC. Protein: CASSLGGLVTETQYF.

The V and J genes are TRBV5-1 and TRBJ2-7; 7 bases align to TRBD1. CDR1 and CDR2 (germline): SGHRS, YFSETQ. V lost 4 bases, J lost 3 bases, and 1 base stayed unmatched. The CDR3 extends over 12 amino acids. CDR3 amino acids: CASSRDSYEQYF. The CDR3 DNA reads TGCGCCAGCAGCCGGGACAGCTACGAGCAGTACTTC.

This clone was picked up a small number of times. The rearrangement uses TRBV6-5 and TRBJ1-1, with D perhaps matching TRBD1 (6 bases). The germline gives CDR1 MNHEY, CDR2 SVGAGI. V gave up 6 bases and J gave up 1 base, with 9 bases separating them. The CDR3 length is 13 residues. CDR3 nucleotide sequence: TGTGCCAGCAGGAGGACAGCGAACACTGAAGCTTTCTTT. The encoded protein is CASRRTANTEAFF.

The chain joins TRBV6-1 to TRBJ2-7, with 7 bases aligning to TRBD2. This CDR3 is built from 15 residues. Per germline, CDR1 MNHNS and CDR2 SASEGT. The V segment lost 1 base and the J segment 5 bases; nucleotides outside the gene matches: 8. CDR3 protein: CASSEVGGKANEQYF. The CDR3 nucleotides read TGTGCCAGCAGTGAAGTCGGGGGGAAGGCTAACGAGCAGTACTTC.

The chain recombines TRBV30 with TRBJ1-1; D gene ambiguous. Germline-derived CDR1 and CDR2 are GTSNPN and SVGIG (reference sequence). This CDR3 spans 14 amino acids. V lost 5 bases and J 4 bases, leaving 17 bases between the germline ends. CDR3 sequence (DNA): TGTGCCTGGGCCCTCTTCGGGATAACCACTGAAGCTTTCTTT. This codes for CAWALFGITTEAFF.

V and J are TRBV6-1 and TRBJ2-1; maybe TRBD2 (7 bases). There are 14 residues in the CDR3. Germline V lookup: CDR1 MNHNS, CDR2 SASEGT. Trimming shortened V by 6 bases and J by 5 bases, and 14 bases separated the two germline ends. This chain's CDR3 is CASSLGGAHNEQFF. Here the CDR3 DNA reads TGTGCCAGCAGCTTGGGGGGGGCCCACAATGAGCAGTTCTTC.

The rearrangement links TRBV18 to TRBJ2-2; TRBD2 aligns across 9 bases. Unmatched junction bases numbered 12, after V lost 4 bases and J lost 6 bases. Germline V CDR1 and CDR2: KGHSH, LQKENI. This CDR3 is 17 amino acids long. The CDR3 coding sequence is TGTGCCAGCTCACTATCCGGTAGCGGGAGCCGTGCCGGGGAGCTGTTTTTT. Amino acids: CASSLSGSGSRAGELFF.

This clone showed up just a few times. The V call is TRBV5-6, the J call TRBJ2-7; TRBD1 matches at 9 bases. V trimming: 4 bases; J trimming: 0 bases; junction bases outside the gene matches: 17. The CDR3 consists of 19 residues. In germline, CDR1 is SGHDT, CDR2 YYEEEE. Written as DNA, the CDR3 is TGTGCCAGCAGCCCGCCGGGACAGGGAGTCGGGGGCCTCTCCTACGAGCAGTACTTC. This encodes CASSPPGQGVGGLSYEQYF.

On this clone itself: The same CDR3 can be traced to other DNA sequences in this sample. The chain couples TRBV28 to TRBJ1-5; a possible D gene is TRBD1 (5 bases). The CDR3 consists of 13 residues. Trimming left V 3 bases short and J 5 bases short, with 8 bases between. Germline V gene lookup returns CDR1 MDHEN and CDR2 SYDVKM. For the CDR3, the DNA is TGTGCCAGCAGTTTCCGGGGGGATCAGCCCCAGCATTTT. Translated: CASSFRGDQPQHF.

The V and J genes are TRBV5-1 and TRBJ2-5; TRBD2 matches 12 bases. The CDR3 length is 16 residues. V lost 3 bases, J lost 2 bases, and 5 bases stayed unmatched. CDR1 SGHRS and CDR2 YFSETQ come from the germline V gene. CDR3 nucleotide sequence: TGCGCCAGCAGCTCGAATCTAGCGGGAGGGCAAGAGACCCAGTACTTC. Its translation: CASSSNLAGGQETQYF.

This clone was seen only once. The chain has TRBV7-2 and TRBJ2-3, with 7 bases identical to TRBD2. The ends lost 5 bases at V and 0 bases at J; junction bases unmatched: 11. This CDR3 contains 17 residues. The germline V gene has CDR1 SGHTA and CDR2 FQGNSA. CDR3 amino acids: CASSRDRLAASTDTQYF. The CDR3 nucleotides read TGTGCCAGCAGCCGCGATCGACTAGCCGCTAGCACAGATACGCAGTATTTT.

The CDR3 protein is CASRSRRWGGIQETQYF. CDR3 in DNA: TGTGCCAGCAGATCCCGGCGGTGGGGGGGAATACAAGAGACCCAGTACTTC. The chain employs TRBV7-2 and TRBJ2-5; TRBD2 agrees at 7 bases. This CDR3 has 17 amino acids. V trimming: 6 bases; J trimming: 2 bases; junction bases outside the gene matches: 15. The germline V gene has CDR1 SGHTA and CDR2 FQGNSA.

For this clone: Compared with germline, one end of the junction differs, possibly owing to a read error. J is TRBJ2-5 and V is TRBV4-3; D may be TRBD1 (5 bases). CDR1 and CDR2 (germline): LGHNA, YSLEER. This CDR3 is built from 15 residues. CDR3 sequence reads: CASSQGRQIQEAQYF. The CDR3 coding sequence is TGCGCCAGCAGCCAAGGTCGACAGATACAAGAGGCCCAGTACTTC.

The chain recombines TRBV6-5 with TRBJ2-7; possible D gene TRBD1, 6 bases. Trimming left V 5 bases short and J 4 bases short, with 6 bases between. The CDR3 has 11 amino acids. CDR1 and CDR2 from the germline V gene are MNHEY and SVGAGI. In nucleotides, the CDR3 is TGTGCCAGCAGTGGACAGTACGAGCAGTACTTC. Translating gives CASSGQYEQYF.